This T cell receptor (beta chain) appears in the sequencing data of a study of T cell responses to AZD1222 COVID-19 vaccine. The germline V gene has CDR1 SGDLS and CDR2 YYNGEE. CDR3 length equals 14 residues. Trimming removed 2 bases from V and 7 bases from J; junction bases left unmatched: 7. As regards this clone: Its antigen is not identified.

Notes on the study in general: Every sample of the repertoires postdated the peak T cell response. Reports say nearly half of spike-specific TCRs go after unmutated variant regions.

Sequencing was performed with immunoSEQ multiplex PCR; in TCRdb, only in-frame clones are kept and a portion is missing. The sample records around 200,000 clones, 85% to 95% being singletons. The chain employs TRBV9 and TRBJ2-3; 7 bases are a match to TRBD1. The material was peripheral blood, obtained 28 days after the second AZD1222 dose. The sequence came from an adult who received the AZD1222 COVID-19 vaccine. The CDR3, as DNA: TGTGCCAGCAGCGTCGCCACAGGGGAGTATACGCAGTATTTT. Its protein is CASSVATGEYTQYF. The full variable domain, with the rest looked up from reference TRBV9 and TRBJ2-3, is DSGVTQTPKHLITATGQRVTLRCSPRSGDLSVYWYQQSLDQGLQFLIQYYNGEERAKGNILERFSAQQFPDLHSELNLSSLELGDSALYFCASSVATGEYTQYFGPGTRLTVL.